The 20 T cell receptor beta chains in this list originate from one sample, sequenced in a study of neurological immune-mediated disorders. Via MiXCR, TCRdb re-called the 5' RACE reads, giving one row per CDR3 protein. The top ten clones hold about 3% of a sample with more than 100,000 distinct CDR3 sequences, approximately 11% of them seen once. Stated time point: longitudinal time-point 3. Sequencing used PBMCs. Receptors were obtained from a female donor with HTLV-1-associated myelopathy (HAM/TSP).

In its sample, this clonotype was seen many times. CDR3 bases: TGTGCCAGCAGTTTCGATAGGGGCTCTGGGGCCAACGTCCTGACTTTC. It codes for CASSFDRGSGANVLTF. The genes are TRBV7-2 and TRBJ2-6; D might be TRBD1 (5 bases). Germline CDR1 is SGHTA and CDR2 is FQGNSA. V was cut by 6 bases and J by 0 bases, with 12 bases left in between. This CDR3 is 16 amino acids long.

Remarks on this clonotype: Being one base from a much bigger clone, this may be a read error. The DNA is omitted, as the CDR3 cannot be located on it reliably, and the CDR3 follows TCRdb's listing. The V and J genes are TRBV5-1 and TRBJ1-1; TRBD1 is the table's D call, not checked against the DNA. Germline V lookup: CDR1 SGHRS, CDR2 YFSETQ. The CDR3 spans 14 amino acids, including both terminal residues. The CDR3 loop reads CASSWGQGNTEDFF.

This clonotype was observed at least ten times. The rearrangement links TRBV5-4 to TRBJ2-7; 8 positions match TRBD2. V lost 3 bases to trimming and J lost 3 bases; unmatched junction nucleotides: 5. CDR1 SGHNT and CDR2 YYREEE come from the germline V gene (reference sequence). The CDR3 length is 14 residues. Here the CDR3 DNA reads TGTGCCAGCAGCTCGGGGGCGGGGGGCTACGAGCAGTACTTC. It translates to CASSSGAGGYEQYF.

In its sample, this clonotype was seen a few times. This chain links TRBV20-1 with TRBJ1-5, with 8 bases that match TRBD1. CDR1 and CDR2 from the germline V gene are DFQATT and SNEGSKA (reference sequence). CDR3 length: 13 amino acids. V lost 3 bases, J lost 5 bases, and 3 bases stayed unmatched. The CDR3 bases are TGCAGTGCTAGGGGACAGGTCGATCAGCCCCAGCATTTT. It yields the protein CSARGQVDQPQHF.

This clonotype showed up many times. CDR3 in amino acids: CSATGGGYSGANVLTF. The CDR3 DNA is TGCAGTGCTACCGGGGGGGGCTACTCTGGGGCCAACGTCCTGACTTTC. J is TRBJ2-6 and V is TRBV20-1, with TRBD2 identical over 8 bases. CDR3 length equals 16 residues. Trimming removed 4 bases from V and 0 bases from J; junction bases left unmatched: 5. Germline V gives CDR1 DFQATT, CDR2 SNEGSKA (reference sequence).

This clonotype was seen at least ten times. The chain couples TRBV10-2 to TRBJ1-2, with unresolved D. Germline V gene lookup returns CDR1 WSHSY and CDR2 SAAADI. The V end lost 10 bases, the J end lost 3 bases, and 21 bases lay between the germline ends. CDR3 length equals 15 residues. The CDR3 region has the DNA TGCGCCACCTCCCGCCAGGAGGCGACTTACTATGGCTACACCTTC. Its protein product is CATSRQEATYYGYTF.

In this sample, this clonotype turned up many times. V and J are TRBV20-1 and TRBJ1-6, with D perhaps TRBD1 (5 bases). CDR3 length: 13 residues. Trimming cost V 5 bases and J 0 bases, with 5 bases left between them. CDR1 DFQATT and CDR2 SNEGSKA come from the germline V gene (reference sequence). CDR3 residues: CSADSSYNSPLHF. CDR3 bases: TGCAGTGCTGACAGCTCCTATAATTCACCCCTCCACTTT.

This clonotype was seen repeatedly, ten times or more. The rearrangement uses TRBV7-8 and TRBJ2-7, with D perhaps matching TRBD2 (5 bases). CDR3 size: 14 residues. The germline CDR1 and CDR2 sequences are SGHVS and FQNEAQ. V lost 0 bases, J lost 3 bases, and 9 bases lay in between. This CDR3 reads CASSLAGRDYEQYF. The CDR3 nucleotides read TGTGCCAGCAGCTTAGCTGGCCGGGACTACGAGCAGTACTTC.

This clonotype was seen a few times. CDR3 sequence: CASSFPTGLSKLAKNIQYF. CDR3 DNA sequence: TGTGCCAGCAGCTTCCCGACGGGGCTTTCAAAACTAGCCAAAAACATTCAGTACTTC. The rearrangement links TRBV11-2 to TRBJ2-4; D may be TRBD1 or TRBD2 (5 bases each). Per germline, CDR1 SGHAT and CDR2 FQNNGV. The V gene lost 3 bases and the J gene lost 0 bases, with 21 bases spanning the gap. The length of the CDR3 is 19 residues.

V is TRBV20-1 and J is TRBJ2-7; D tentatively reads TRBD1 or TRBD2 (6 bases each). Germline CDR1 DFQATT, CDR2 SNEGSKA (reference sequence). The CDR3 has 15 residues. Trimming left V 3 bases short and J 5 bases short, with 20 bases between. The CDR3 sequence: CSARGGGVAVNEQYF. Here the CDR3 DNA reads TGCAGTGCTAGGGGGGGCGGGGTGGCCGTCAACGAGCAGTACTTC.

The sample holds many counts of this clonotype. J is TRBJ2-3 and V is TRBV7-9, with 11 positions matching TRBD2. Germline V gene sequence: CDR1 SEHNR, CDR2 FQNEAQ (reference sequence). The CDR3 runs to 17 residues. V lost 5 bases, J lost 5 bases, and 12 bases stayed unmatched. CDR3 DNA sequence: TGTGCCAGCAGCCAACCGACTAGCGGGACAACGGGAGATACGCAGTATTTT. As protein: CASSQPTSGTTGDTQYF.

This clonotype was recorded many times. The V and J genes are TRBV5-1 and TRBJ2-6; tentatively, D is TRBD2 (5 bases). In germline, CDR1 is SGHRS, CDR2 YFSETQ. V lost 0 bases, J lost 1 base, and 11 bases lay in between. The CDR3 extends over 17 amino acids. The DNA for the CDR3 is TGCGCCAGCAGCTTGGCCGGACTTCAATCTGGGGCCAACGTCCTGACTTTC. Translation gives CASSLAGLQSGANVLTF.

This clonotype was counted only a few times. The chain combines TRBV2 with TRBJ1-2; a possible D gene is TRBD1 (5 bases). The germline CDR1 and CDR2 sequences are SNHLY and FYNNEI. Trimming left V 4 bases short and J 8 bases short, with 11 bases between. The CDR3 covers 12 residues. The CDR3 here is CASSGEGYGYTF. The CDR3 DNA reads TGTGCCAGCAGTGGGGAGGGGTACGGCTACACCTTC.

There are many counts of this clonotype. The chain combines TRBV24-1 with TRBJ2-1, with a possible D match to TRBD2 (6 bases). Trimming took 3 bases from V and 8 from J, leaving 13 bases between them. Germline V CDR1 and CDR2: KGHDR, SFDVKD. The CDR3 is 14 residues long. The CDR3 nucleotides are TGTGCCACCAGTGATAGTAACGGGGACTATGAGCAGTTCTTC. Its protein is CATSDSNGDYEQFF.

The chain recombines TRBV7-8 with TRBJ1-1; maybe TRBD1 (5 bases). Trimming took 5 bases from V and 6 from J, leaving 19 bases between them. Germline loops: CDR1 SGHVS, CDR2 FQNEAQ. The CDR3 extends over 15 amino acids. CDR3 nucleotides: TGTGCCAGCAGCACCGCAGGCAGGGTCTTGTCTGAAGCTTTCTTT. Protein: CASSTAGRVLSEAFF.

The rearrangement links TRBV5-5 to TRBJ2-1, with 9 nucleotides matching TRBD2. Per germline, CDR1 SGHKS and CDR2 YYEKEE (reference sequence). There are 15 residues in the CDR3. With 3 bases clipped from V and 8 bases from J, the junction kept 9 bases outside the gene matches. CDR3 sequence: CASSWGTSLSYEQFF. The CDR3 bases are TGTGCCAGCAGCTGGGGGACTAGCCTGAGCTATGAGCAGTTCTTC.

This clonotype showed up many times. The rearrangement links TRBV10-3 to TRBJ2-7; tentatively, D is TRBD1 or TRBD2 (6 bases each). CDR1 is ENHRY and CDR2 is SYGVKD in the germline V gene. There are 14 residues in the CDR3. V lost 8 bases, J lost 6 bases, and 20 bases lay in between. CDR3 in DNA: TGTGCCATCTCATCAACAGAACAGGGAGGCGAGCAGTACTTC. It specifies CAISSTEQGGEQYF.

This clonotype was observed a few times. This rearrangement joins TRBV20-1 to TRBJ1-2; possibly TRBD1 for D (6 bases). CDR1 is DFQATT and CDR2 is SNEGSKA in the germline V gene (reference sequence). Trimming took 1 base from V and 5 from J, leaving 17 bases between them. This CDR3 is 15 amino acids long. The CDR3 nucleotides are TGCAGTGCTAGAGCTGGAGGAGGGGGAGTTTATGGCTACACCTTC. Translated: CSARAGGGGVYGYTF.

This clonotype was seen many times. This chain joins TRBV5-6 and TRBJ2-1; D is possibly TRBD2 (5 bases). Trimming took 4 bases from V and 9 from J, leaving 14 bases between them. The CDR3 sequence is 13 residues long. The germline CDR1 and CDR2 sequences are SGHDT and YYEEEE. CDR3 DNA sequence: TGTGCCAGCAGCCCCGGGGTTCTCGGTGAGCAGTTCTTC. It translates to CASSPGVLGEQFF.

This clonotype occurred many times. The rearrangement links TRBV20-1 to TRBJ2-7, with D perhaps TRBD1 or TRBD2 (5 bases each). V was pared by 5 bases and J by 2 bases, with 13 bases between. There are 13 residues in the CDR3. The germline V gene has CDR1 DFQATT and CDR2 SNEGSKA (reference sequence). CDR3: CSAWDAGAYEQYF. The CDR3 nucleotides read TGCAGTGCTTGGGACGCCGGCGCCTACGAGCAGTACTTC.